This is a list of T cell receptor beta chains from one sample in a study of identical twins. TCRdb re-called the 5' RACE reads through MiXCR, storing one row per CDR3 protein. The sample records roughly 250,000 distinct CDR3 sequences, 7.5% being singletons. The data were also submitted as part of a second study, on yellow fever vaccine responses in identical twins.

The sample was CD8+ T cells sorted from blood. These receptors all come from a young woman in good health. The CDR3 runs from the conserved cysteine through the conserved F or W. Fields, in order: D gene, V gene, CDR3 length, J gene, clone size, CDR3 DNA, CDR3 protein. A D gene is named only where the DNA matches it firmly. Size values are once, few and many counts, or a class for expanded clones, and some rows have none.

>TRBD2|TRBV6-2/TRBV6-3|21|TRBJ2-1|many
TGTGCCAGCAGTCTCTCACCGGGACTAGCGGGCTCGGGGGGGTCTTACAATGAGCAGTTCTTC
CASSLSPGLAGSGGSYNEQFF
>NA|TRBV6-1|15|TRBJ2-3|NA
TGTGCCAGCAGTCGTATCGGGGGATTACCAGATACGCAGTATTTT
CASSRIGGLPDTQYF
>TRBD1|TRBV20-1|15|TRBJ2-5|few
TGCAGTGCTAGGGGATTTGGACAGGGGATTGGAGCCCAGTACTTC
CSARGFGQGIGAQYF
>NA|TRBV15|13|TRBJ1-6|few
TGTGCCACCAGCAGGGGCCCAGGGAGGCCCCTCCACTTT
CATSRGPGRPLHF
>TRBD2|TRBV6-5|16|TRBJ2-3|NA
TGTGCCAGCAGTTACAAACTAGCGGGAGCGGGAGATACGCAGTATTTT
CASSYKLAGAGDTQYF
>NA|TRBV7-9|16|TRBJ2-6|NA
TGTGCCAGCAGCTTCGACGGTCGCTCTGGGGCCAACGTCCTGACTTTC
CASSFDGRSGANVLTF
>NA|TRBV24-1|11|TRBJ2-5|many
TGTGCCACCAAGGAGGGGGAGACCCAGTACTTC
CATKEGETQYF
>NA|TRBV12-3/TRBV12-4|19|TRBJ1-2|few
TGTGCCAGCAGTTTTTTTATCGGTCGTGTGACAGTAACTAACTATGGCTACACCTTC
CASSFFIGRVTVTNYGYTF
>TRBD2|TRBV2|15|TRBJ2-3|NA
TGTGCCAGCACACTCGGACTAGACAGCACAGATACGCAGTATTTT
CASTLGLDSTDTQYF
>NA|TRBV9|16|TRBJ2-3|many
TGTGCCAGCAGCGTAGCTCTTACAACTAGCACAGATACGCAGTATTTT
CASSVALTTSTDTQYF
>NA|TRBV20-1|13|TRBJ2-7|few
TGCAGTGCTGCTACCCTAAACTCCTACGAGCAGTACTTC
CSAATLNSYEQYF
>NA|TRBV5-8|14|TRBJ2-1|few
TGTGCCAGCAGCTTGGGGGACACCGTCCATGAGCAGTTCTTC
CASSLGDTVHEQFF
>NA|TRBV6-5|13|TRBJ2-1|NA
TGTGCCAGCAGTTACATGGAATACAATGAGCAGTTCTTC
CASSYMEYNEQFF
>TRBD2|TRBV5-5|18|TRBJ2-1|few
TGTGCCAGCAGCTTGGATGGCGGGGACTACACCACCTACAATGAGCAGTTCTTC
CASSLDGGDYTTYNEQFF
>NA|TRBV5-1|15|TRBJ2-3|NA
TGCGCCAGCAGCTTGGAAGGTCTAGACAGGGATACGCAGTATTTT
CASSLEGLDRDTQYF
>TRBD1|TRBV7-9|16|TRBJ1-2|many
TGTGCCAGCAGCCGCTCAGACAGGGGCGGTCAGTATGGCTACACCTTC
CASSRSDRGGQYGYTF
>NA|TRBV20-1|15|TRBJ2-7|few
TGCAGTGCTAGAGATAGTGAAGGACCCTCCTACGAGCAGTACTTC
CSARDSEGPSYEQYF
>NA|TRBV6-1|14|TRBJ2-7|NA
TGTGCCAGCAGTGATGCGCTCTTGGCCTACGAGCAGTACTTC
CASSDALLAYEQYF
>TRBD2|TRBV5-6|16|TRBJ2-1|NA
TGTGCCAGCAGCATAGGGACTAGCGGGAAGCACAATGAGCAGTTCTTC
CASSIGTSGKHNEQFF
>TRBD1|TRBV15|17|TRBJ2-5|NA
TGTGCCACCAGCACCTGGAACCGGGACAGGATGGAAGAGACCCAGTACTTC
CATSTWNRDRMEETQYF
>TRBD1|TRBV4-1|15|TRBJ2-1|many
TGCGCCAGCAGCCTTCGACAGGGGCCCTACAATGAGCAGTTCTTC
CASSLRQGPYNEQFF
>NA|TRBV11-3|15|TRBJ1-3|NA
TGTGCCAGCAGCGGCTACAGAATCTCTGGAAACACCATATATTTT
CASSGYRISGNTIYF
>TRBD1|TRBV5-4|17|TRBJ1-2|NA
TGTGCCAGCAACTCACGACCCGGGACAGGCCCTAACTATGGCTACACCTTC
CASNSRPGTGPNYGYTF
>NA|TRBV5-6|15|TRBJ2-7|few
TGTGCCAGCAGCTTGTCAGGCTTACGCTCCTACGAGCAGTACTTC
CASSLSGLRSYEQYF
>NA|TRBV9|12|TRBJ2-4|few
TGTGCCAGCAGCGGACCCAAAAACATTCAGTACTTC
CASSGPKNIQYF
>NA|TRBV2|16|TRBJ2-1|few
TGTGCCAGCAGTGAAACGGCAGGGAGCTCCTACAATGAGCAGTTCTTC
CASSETAGSSYNEQFF
>NA|TRBV2|10|TRBJ2-7|NA
TGTGCCAGCAAGTACTACGAGCAGTACTTC
CASKYYEQYF
>TRBD2|TRBV12-3/TRBV12-4|16|TRBJ2-5|many
TGTGCCAGCAGCTATACTAGCGGGGGGGCGATGGAGACCCAGTACTTC
CASSYTSGGAMETQYF
>NA|TRBV6-5|18|TRBJ2-5|many
TGTGCCAGCAGTTACTACTCCGGTTGGGTGGGGGCGAGGGAGACCCAGTACTTC
CASSYYSGWVGARETQYF
>TRBD2|TRBV25-1|16|TRBJ2-1|many
TGTGCCAGCAGTGCTTATAGCGGGAGTCGGTACAATGAGCAGTTCTTC
CASSAYSGSRYNEQFF
>NA|TRBV11-2|15|TRBJ2-5|NA
TGTGCCAGCAGCTTAAGCTGGGACAACCAAGAGACCCAGTACTTC
CASSLSWDNQETQYF
>NA|TRBV20-1|15|TRBJ1-2|many
TGCAGTGCTAGAGATTTCACGGATTACCTTGATGGCTACACCTTC
CSARDFTDYLDGYTF
>NA|TRBV10-3|12|TRBJ1-1|once
TGTGCCATCAGTCGGTGGGACACTGAAGCTTTCTTT
CAISRWDTEAFF
>TRBD2|TRBV29-1|16|TRBJ2-3|few
TGCAGCGTTGAAGATCGGGGTAGCGGGGGGGCAGATACGCAGTATTTT
CSVEDRGSGGADTQYF
>NA|TRBV15|13|TRBJ1-1|many
TGTGCCACCAGCAATGCCATGAACACTGAAGCTTTCTTT
CATSNAMNTEAFF
>NA|TRBV21-1|14|TRBJ2-2|NA
TGTGCCAGGGGCTACAGACCGAACACCGGGGAGCTGTTTTTT
CARGYRPNTGELFF
>TRBD2|TRBV12-3/TRBV12-4|14|TRBJ2-1|few
TGTGCCAGCAGTTTAAGCGGGGGGCAGAATGAGCAGTTCTTC
CASSLSGGQNEQFF
>NA|TRBV3-1|14|TRBJ2-1|many
TGTGCCAGCAGCCAGCAGGACAAGCCCAATGAGCAGTTCTTC
CASSQQDKPNEQFF
>NA|TRBV29-1|15|TRBJ2-6|few
TGCAGCGTTGAAGTTGTCGCCTCTGGGGCCAACGTCCTGACTTTC
CSVEVVASGANVLTF
>NA|TRBV12-3/TRBV12-4|13|TRBJ2-3|few
TGTGCCAGCAGCAAAGCGGTCACAGATACGCAGTATTTT
CASSKAVTDTQYF
>NA|TRBV12-3/TRBV12-4|14|TRBJ1-1|few
TGTGCCAGCAGTTTTGGGTGGGGGAACACTGAAGCTTTCTTT
CASSFGWGNTEAFF
>NA|TRBV29-1|11|TRBJ1-1|many
TGCAGCTCTCGGTCCCGGACTGAAGCTTTCTTT
CSSRSRTEAFF
>NA|TRBV18|13|TRBJ1-1|many
TGTGCCAGCTCACCGACAGCGAACACTGAAGCTTTCTTT
CASSPTANTEAFF
>NA|TRBV3-1|15|TRBJ1-4|NA
TGTGCCAGCAGCCAAGAACACAGTGGTAATGAAAAACTGTTTTTT
CASSQEHSGNEKLFF
>NA|TRBV12-3/TRBV12-4|13|TRBJ1-5|many
TGTGCCAGCAGAGACGGAAGCAATCAGCCCCAGCATTTT
CASRDGSNQPQHF
>TRBD1|TRBV12-3/TRBV12-4|18|TRBJ2-2|many
TGTGCCAGCAGTCCCACCGGGACAGGGGTCGCGGGGACCGGGGAGCTGTTTTTT
CASSPTGTGVAGTGELFF
>NA|TRBV19|13|TRBJ2-1|NA
TGTGCCAGTAGTTTAGGGAGTGTTTTGGAGCAGTTCTTC
CASSLGSVLEQFF
>NA|TRBV12-3/TRBV12-4|13|TRBJ1-2|few
TGTGCCAGCAGTTTGGCCCAGGGACCTGGCTACACCTTC
CASSLAQGPGYTF
>TRBD1|TRBV18|13|TRBJ2-5|NA
TGTGCCAGCTCGGACAGGGGAGACGAGACCCAGTACTTC
CASSDRGDETQYF
>NA|TRBV20-1|11|TRBJ2-7|many
TGCAGCGCCACCACAGGGATCGAGCAGTACTTC
CSATTGIEQYF
>NA|TRBV6-4|13|TRBJ2-2|many
TGTGCCAGCAGTGATAGCGGTACCGGGGAGCTGTTTTTT
CASSDSGTGELFF
>TRBD1|TRBV20-1|14|TRBJ1-1|many
TGCAGTGCTGTCGGGACAGGGACGCACACTGAAGCTTTCTTT
CSAVGTGTHTEAFF
>NA|TRBV4-1|16|TRBJ2-2|NA
TGCGCCAGCAGCCAAGTAATAGGCAAGGGGACCGGGGAGCTGTTTTTT
CASSQVIGKGTGELFF